A selection of T cell receptor beta chains follows, all from one sample in a study of blood T cell repertoires in COVID-19. Here immunoSEQ multiplex PCR was the method, and the copy in TCRdb shows in-frame clones only, minus some. The sample yields some 150,000 clones, less than 90% seen once. Sequenced: PBMCs or T cells enriched from blood (not recorded which). The receptors were sampled from a human donor with acute COVID-19. The donor label of this sample is uncertain. CDR3s include the opening cysteine and the closing phenylalanine or tryptophan. Each record gives: V gene, D gene, J gene, CDR3 protein, CDR3 DNA. A D gene is named only where the DNA matches it firmly.

v_call: TRBV6-1
d_call: NA
j_call: TRBJ1-1
cdr3_aa: CASSERENTEAFF
cdr3_nt: TGTGCCAGCAGTGAGCGGGAGAACACTGAAGCTTTCTTT

v_call: TRBV24-1
d_call: NA
j_call: TRBJ2-2
cdr3_aa: CATSQNAPGELFF
cdr3_nt: TGTGCCACCAGCCAAAACGCGCCCGGGGAGCTGTTTTTT

v_call: TRBV30
d_call: NA
j_call: TRBJ1-1
cdr3_aa: CAWSSRGDTEAFF
cdr3_nt: TGTGCCTGGAGTTCCAGGGGAGACACTGAAGCTTTCTTT

v_call: TRBV19
d_call: TRBD1
j_call: TRBJ1-1
cdr3_aa: CASRGRQGPTTEAFF
cdr3_nt: TGTGCCAGTAGAGGAAGACAGGGGCCGACCACTGAAGCTTTCTTT

v_call: TRBV20-1
d_call: TRBD2
j_call: TRBJ2-1
cdr3_aa: CSASASGGSSYNEQFF
cdr3_nt: TGCAGTGCTAGTGCCAGCGGGGGGAGCTCCTACAATGAGCAGTTCTTC

v_call: TRBV9
d_call: NA
j_call: TRBJ2-7
cdr3_aa: CASSPGGFASSYEQYF
cdr3_nt: TGTGCCAGCAGCCCCGGAGGTTTCGCTAGCTCCTACGAGCAGTACTTC

v_call: TRBV4-1
d_call: NA
j_call: TRBJ2-7
cdr3_aa: CASSQTGFYEQYF
cdr3_nt: TGCGCCAGCAGCCAAACAGGGTTTTACGAGCAGTACTTC

v_call: TRBV7-2
d_call: TRBD2
j_call: TRBJ2-3
cdr3_aa: CASSFWPGGRSTDTQYF
cdr3_nt: TGTGCCAGCAGCTTTTGGCCCGGGGGGAGATCCACAGATACGCAGTATTTT

v_call: TRBV24-1
d_call: TRBD1
j_call: TRBJ2-4
cdr3_aa: CATSGTGAAKNIQYF
cdr3_nt: TGTGCCACCTCCGGGACAGGGGCCGCCAAAAACATTCAGTACTTC

v_call: TRBV18
d_call: TRBD1
j_call: TRBJ1-2
cdr3_aa: CASSPRDRDWGGYTF
cdr3_nt: TGTGCCAGCTCACCCCGGGACAGGGATTGGGGTGGCTACACCTTC

v_call: TRBV5-1
d_call: NA
j_call: TRBJ1-1
cdr3_aa: CASSLGTGNTEAFF
cdr3_nt: TGCGCCAGCAGCTTGGGGACTGGGAACACTGAAGCTTTCTTT

v_call: TRBV27
d_call: NA
j_call: TRBJ1-2
cdr3_aa: CASSSPRADGYTF
cdr3_nt: TGTGCCAGCAGTTCCCCCAGGGCGGATGGCTACACCTTC

v_call: TRBV6-1
d_call: NA
j_call: TRBJ2-2
cdr3_aa: CASSEAPLVNTGELFF
cdr3_nt: TGTGCCAGCAGTGAAGCGCCACTGGTTAACACCGGGGAGCTGTTTTTT